This T cell receptor beta chain was obtained from a study of shared clonotypes between healthy human individuals. Regarding the study as a whole: Generally, naive subsets came out with larger estimated richness than memory subsets.

The authors' processing: Junction-only sequences produced by ImmunoSEQ had no quality scores, so filtering differed. The protocol was immunoSEQ multiplex PCR, while the TCRdb copy is restricted to in-frame clones and leaves out a portion. V and J calls and clone size are given by that table; D and trimming were obtained from the DNA. The sample lists around 1.9 million clones; around 93% were seen once. Germline V gives CDR1 MGHRA, CDR2 YSYEKL. This CDR3 has 18 amino acids. With V trimmed by 2 bases and J by 4 bases, 17 bases remained unmatched. Terminally differentiated effector memory CD45RA+ cells were excluded by CCR7 positive selection of CD45RO-negative cells. A note on this clone: What it recognizes is unknown.

This chain links TRBV4-1 with TRBJ2-7; 7 bases match TRBD1. Material for sequencing was naive CD8+ T cells from PBMCs. The source of this sequence is a man younger than 35 in good health. Some clones in this sample may be carry-over from other donors' samples. CDR3 DNA sequence: TGCGCCAGCAGCCAATCAACAAGAAGTCCGGGACAGCCGTACGAGCAGTACTTC. This encodes CASSQSTRSPGQPYEQYF.